Included here is one T cell receptor (beta chain) sequence, with context. What it recognizes is unknown. These data originate in a study of OX40 agonist ivuxolimab in advanced cancers. Study-wide background: Prior anti-PD-1, anti-PD-L1 or anti-CTLA-4 therapy was allowed; around 40% had some.

Study observations and caveats: On average, CD8+ T cells had more expanded clones than CD4+.

CDR1 and CDR2 (germline): DFQATT, SNEGSKA (reference sequence). This CDR3 is 11 amino acids long. V lost 6 bases and J lost 1, with 6 bases in between. Clones were sequenced by immunoSEQ multiplex PCR, and TCRdb holds only the in-frame ones, with some missing. The sample shows roughly 73,000 clones, less than 90% of them seen only once. This TCR derives from an adult with an advanced solid tumor such as melanoma, head and neck, liver or kidney cancer. Sequencing was performed on CD4+ or CD8+ T cells sorted from blood, taken in a trial of the OX40 agonist ivuxolimab. The chain is built from TRBV20-1 and TRBJ1-1; D is unclear. The CDR3 nucleotides are TGCAGTGCGGAGGAGAACACTGAAGCTTTCTTT. Its translation: CSAEENTEAFF.